Listed below are T cell receptor beta chains from one sample, sequenced in a study of T cells in Graves' hyperthyroidism and ophthalmopathy. A single record per CDR3 protein comes from TCRdb applying MiXCR to the multiplex PCR reads. The sample contains 370,000 or so distinct CDR3 sequences, roughly 25% of which appear only once. Sequencing was carried out using blood. The receptors were sampled from a man between 45 and 60 years old with Graves' hyperthyroidism. Each CDR3 is given with its conserved first and last residue. Each record gives: CDR3 length, V gene, J gene, CDR3 protein.

>13|TRBV20-1|TRBJ2-7
CSARRGMVYEQYF
>13|TRBV6-2/TRBV6-3|TRBJ2-7
CASSLGVVDEQYF
>15|TRBV11-2|TRBJ2-5
CASSFRGTNQETQYF
>12|TRBV12-3/TRBV12-4|TRBJ1-5
CASSFGERPQHF
>13|TRBV20-1|TRBJ2-7
CSARAGRTEEQYF
>17|TRBV11-2|TRBJ2-2
CASSLGPGGRAFGELFF
>16|TRBV3-1|TRBJ2-1
CASSLQQGAPNNEQFF
>15|TRBV4-1|TRBJ2-7
CASSHEARDPYEQYF
>14|TRBV28|TRBJ2-5
CASSFLGVQETQYF
>14|TRBV6-2/TRBV6-3|TRBJ2-7
CASSYSGVGGEQYF
>17|TRBV7-9|TRBJ2-5
CASSSSLHDRTQETQYF
>13|TRBV7-2|TRBJ1-1
CASSRDLYTEAFF
>12|TRBV2|TRBJ1-5
CASGEINQPQHF
>16|TRBV11-3|TRBJ2-5
CASSTEIEGPKETQYF
>13|TRBV30|TRBJ1-2
CAWARGTNYGYTF
>15|TRBV6-5|TRBJ2-5
CASSYSRGEKETQYF
>15|TRBV11-2|TRBJ2-1
CASSFMTGRIEKQFF
>15|TRBV19|TRBJ1-1
CASGRTAQPNTEAFF
>14|TRBV6-6|TRBJ2-7
CASSYSIGAYEQYF
>16|TRBV2|TRBJ2-3
CASSGPSGSVTDTQYF
>13|TRBV7-9|TRBJ2-1
CASSFPDINEQFF
>13|TRBV19|TRBJ2-7
CASSTHSDYEQYF